Below, 4 T cell receptor beta chains from the same sample are listed, as sequenced in a study of blood T cell repertoires in COVID-19. The repertoire was sequenced with immunoSEQ multiplex PCR; TCRdb's copy has only in-frame clones and lacks some. The repertoire includes about 87,000 clones, approximately 80% of them detected once, and roughly 2.1% sits in the top ten. Sequences were obtained from peripheral blood. The receptors shown here come from a woman in her sixties or seventies with acute or convalescent COVID-19.

The V gene is TRBV20-1, the J gene TRBJ2-5; D unclear. In germline, CDR1 is DFQATT, CDR2 SNEGSKA (reference sequence). The CDR3 runs 11 residues. V was clipped by 4 bases and J by 5 bases, with 8 bases between them. The CDR3 loop is CSANRAETQYF. CDR3 DNA sequence: TGCAGTGCTAACAGAGCCGAGACCCAGTACTTC.

The chain carries TRBV30 and TRBJ1-1; D is uncertain. Trimming took off 2 bases at V and 1 base at J, with 8 bases between the two ends. The CDR3 contains 13 residues. CDR1 and CDR2 (germline): GTSNPN, SVGIG (reference sequence). The CDR3 sequence is CAWSRSRNTEAFF. For the CDR3, the DNA is TGTGCCTGGAGTAGGAGCAGGAACACTGAAGCTTTCTTT.

The rearrangement links TRBV5-1 to TRBJ2-3; D gene ambiguous. V was pared by 2 bases and J by 4 bases, with 11 bases between. The CDR3 length is 14 residues. Germline CDR1 is SGHRS and CDR2 is YFSETQ. The DNA for the CDR3 is TGCGCCAGCAGCTTCGACCTGAGCGCAGATACGCAGTATTTT. Translated: CASSFDLSADTQYF. The full variable domain, in which reference TRBV5-1 and TRBJ2-3 provide the parts outside the CDR3, is KAGVTQTPRYLIKTRGQQVTLSCSPISGHRSVSWYQQTPGQGLQFLFEYFSETQRNKGNFPGRFSGRQFSNSRSEMNVSTLELGDSALYLCASSFDLSADTQYFGPGTRLTVL.

The rearrangement links TRBV6-5 to TRBJ2-7, with 7 nucleotides matching TRBD1. Germline V gene lookup returns CDR1 MNHEY and CDR2 SVGAGI. V lost 6 bases, J lost 0 bases, and 2 bases stayed unmatched. This CDR3 contains 13 residues. The CDR3 nucleotides read TGTGCCAGCAGCCAGGGGGACTCCTACGAGCAGTACTTC. Amino acid sequence: CASSQGDSYEQYF.